These 5 T cell receptor beta chains originate from one sample sequenced in a study. TCRdb ran MiXCR on the 5' RACE reads and lists one entry per CDR3 protein. The sample lists 8,500 to 9,500 distinct CDR3 sequences, roughly 60% occurring once. Sequences were obtained from tumor-infiltrating memory CD4+ T cells sorted from the breast tumor. Sample subset: memory CD4+ T cells, CD4+CD45RO+CD25-. Receptors originate from a female donor with breast cancer.

J is TRBJ2-2 and V is TRBV6-5; D gene uncertain. Per the germline V gene, CDR1 is MNHEY and CDR2 is SVGAGI. Trimming took 0 bases from V and 3 from J, leaving 11 bases between them. This CDR3 is built from 16 residues. This CDR3 is CASSYSSATHTGELFF. CDR3 nucleotide sequence: TGTGCCAGCAGTTACTCGTCCGCGACTCACACCGGGGAGCTGTTTTTT.

This rearrangement joins TRBV20-1 to TRBJ2-3, with unresolved D. Germline V gene sequence: CDR1 DFQATT, CDR2 SNEGSKA (reference sequence). The CDR3 sequence is 15 residues long. V lost 7 bases and J 1 base, leaving 18 bases between the germline ends. CDR3 sequence reads: CSVVGTQQRTDTQYF. Written as DNA, the CDR3 is TGCAGTGTGGTCGGAACGCAGCAACGCACAGATACGCAGTATTTT.

This clonotype was picked up one time. The chain couples TRBV6-2 or TRBV6-3 to TRBJ2-6, with 8 nucleotides matching TRBD2. Germline V gene sequence: CDR1 MNHEY, CDR2 SVGEGT. V was clipped by 6 bases and J by 0 bases; unmatched bases: 10. This CDR3 region has 18 residues. The chain's CDR3 is CASSATSATNSGANVLTF. The CDR3 bases are TGTGCCAGCAGCGCGACTAGCGCTACAAACTCTGGGGCCAACGTCCTGACTTTC.

In its sample, this clonotype was seen once. The V and J genes are TRBV27 and TRBJ2-7, with D perhaps TRBD1 (5 bases). The germline V gene encodes CDR1 MNHEY and CDR2 SMNVEV (reference sequence). The CDR3 covers 13 residues. V was shortened by 8 bases and J by 4 bases, with 15 bases between the two germline ends. CDR3 in DNA: TGTGCCAGCTCGAATAGGGGATCGTACGAGCAGTACTTC. This gives the protein CASSNRGSYEQYF.

The V and J genes are TRBV12-3 or TRBV12-4 and TRBJ1-1; weak D call: TRBD1 (6 bases). This CDR3 is built from 15 residues. V shed 7 bases and J shed 0 bases, with 15 bases lying between them. CDR3 region: CASTLRTVMNTEAFF. The CDR3 DNA reads as TGTGCCAGCACCTTACGGACAGTCATGAACACTGAAGCTTTCTTT.